This is a list of T cell receptor beta chains from one sample in a study of spatial heterogeneity in lung cancer. In TCRdb, the 5' RACE reads were re-called with MiXCR into one record per CDR3 protein. The profile covers 2,900 or so distinct CDR3 sequences, with 5.5% appearing a single time and roughly 18% taken by the ten largest. Here the sequenced sample was lung tumor tissue, taken at surgery. The receptors shown here come from a male donor with early-stage non-small cell lung cancer. Each CDR3 is given with its conserved first and last residue. Not all rows give a size; the values are once, few, many and, for expanded clones, a class.

V,J,size,CDR3
TRBV7-2,TRBJ1-1,medium-sized,CATNGGVNTEAFF
TRBV7-9,TRBJ2-2,medium-sized,CASSLWLANTGELFF
TRBV19,TRBJ1-1,medium-sized,CASRAMDTEAFF
TRBV20-1,TRBJ2-7,medium-sized,CSAWVAGVSYEQYF
TRBV28,TRBJ2-1,NA,CASSFVSAAGEYNEQFF
TRBV29-1,TRBJ2-7,NA,CSVEEGTGYEQYF
TRBV28,TRBJ2-7,many,CASSDSVSTEQYF
TRBV20-1,TRBJ2-4,medium-sized,CSARPMGVAKNIQYF
TRBV14,TRBJ2-3,many,CASSELRRGAGDTQYF
TRBV7-2,TRBJ2-1,medium-sized,CASSFKLSAGKQFF
TRBV7-2,TRBJ1-5,medium-sized,CASSPGQLQPQHF
TRBV29-1,TRBJ2-1,many,CSVDPALYNEQFF
TRBV27,TRBJ1-1,medium-sized,CASSPGQGGNTEAFF
TRBV12-3/TRBV12-4,TRBJ2-2,many,CASSLTKSTGELFF
TRBV5-1,TRBJ2-1,medium-sized,CASSLVDGRGEQFF
TRBV2,TRBJ1-2,medium-sized,CASSVDRGRGYTF
TRBV11-2,TRBJ2-7,medium-sized,CASSLARGPYEQYF
TRBV6-2/TRBV6-3,TRBJ2-1,medium-sized,CASSYSILSLSAHEQFF
TRBV7-2,TRBJ2-7,medium-sized,CASSPTRGSYEQYF
TRBV7-6,TRBJ2-1,many,CASRLGLAGDEQFF
TRBV10-3,TRBJ2-3,many,CAISERGLTDTQYF
TRBV6-5,TRBJ1-2,many,CASSPPGGAINGYTF
TRBV20-1,TRBJ2-7,medium-sized,CSARVRDFSREQYF
TRBV29-1,TRBJ2-7,many,CSATGMGAGIPYEQYF
TRBV20-1,TRBJ2-5,NA,CSASYGWYQETQYF
TRBV7-7,TRBJ1-1,many,CASSLVPGDEAFF
TRBV20-1,TRBJ1-4,NA,CSARDPGGAGEKLFF
TRBV18,TRBJ2-5,many,CASSPPTSQETQYF
TRBV12-3/TRBV12-4,TRBJ1-1,medium-sized,CASALQQGAEAFF
TRBV9,TRBJ2-5,many,CASSVEGGTHQETQYF
TRBV9,TRBJ2-1,medium-sized,CASSVGGIHNEQFF
TRBV5-1,TRBJ2-5,medium-sized,CASSGPGTSGETQYF
TRBV27,TRBJ1-1,NA,CASRLDRGTEAFF
TRBV18,TRBJ2-3,NA,CASSGEGVATQYF
TRBV13,TRBJ1-6,medium-sized,CASSSINPLGNSPLHF
TRBV20-1,TRBJ2-7,medium-sized,CSARGGSSYEQYF
TRBV3-1,TRBJ1-5,NA,CASSRHREGAQHF
TRBV5-4,TRBJ2-7,many,CASSLEGEEQYF
TRBV5-6,TRBJ2-3,medium-sized,CASSSTGADTQYF
TRBV21-1,TRBJ1-5,medium-sized,CASSKQGNQPQHF